The clone carrying this T cell receptor (beta chain) was picked up a small number of times. CDR1 and CDR2 (germline): SGHRS, YFSETQ. Trimming pared 4 bases from V and 0 bases from J, leaving 14 bases between. This CDR3 region has 17 residues. In the authors' workflow: Reference gene primer amplification gave nucleated cell count estimates. This table comes from immunoSEQ multiplex PCR, and its TCRdb copy is limited to in-frame clones, with some not included. V and J calls plus clone size are reproduced from that table; the DNA served to infer D and trimming. The sample shows fewer than 180,000 clones, roughly 85% of them seen only once. This specimen comes from a study of blood T cell repertoires in COVID-19. Study-level information: T cells, B-cell-depleted T cells, or PBMCs provided the cDNA or gDNA that served as material.

What was sequenced was peripheral blood. The gene calls are TRBV5-1 and TRBJ1-6; maybe TRBD1 (6 bases). The source is a man between 65 and 79 years old with acute or convalescent COVID-19. The CDR3 DNA reads TGCGCCAGCAGCAGCGGACAGCCGAGCTCCTATAATTCACCCCTCCACTTT. Amino acids: CASSSGQPSSYNSPLHF. The variable domain in full, completed from reference TRBV5-1 and TRBJ1-6, reads KAGVTQTPRYLIKTRGQQVTLSCSPISGHRSVSWYQQTPGQGLQFLFEYFSETQRNKGNFPGRFSGRQFSNSRSEMNVSTLELGDSALYLCASSSGQPSSYNSPLHFGNGTRLTVT.